The present entry profiles one T cell receptor beta chain with its context. Unique molecular identifiers featured in how the TCRbeta library was prepared. TCRdb recomputed calls from the PCR reads with MiXCR, one row per CDR3 protein. This sample has nearly 550,000 distinct CDR3 sequences, with 18% found just once. This record belongs to a study of T-cell reconstitution after alpha-beta-depleted transplantation in children. Per the germline V gene, CDR1 is LNHDA and CDR2 is SQIVND (reference sequence). V lost 5 bases, J lost 0 bases, and 11 bases lay in between. The CDR3 consists of 14 residues. The TCR originated in a human donor who donated a stem cell graft to a child with acute lymphoblastic leukemia. This chain connects TRBV19 to TRBJ2-7; D not resolved. The sample here was PBMCs from the stem cell graft donor, taken from the stem cell graft. The CDR3 here is CASSDTESSYEQYF. CDR3 sequence (DNA): TGTGCCAGTAGTGACACAGAGAGCTCCTACGAGCAGTACTTC.